The rows below give T cell receptor beta chains drawn from one sample of a study of cytomegalovirus exposure and HLA in healthy donors. Produced via immunoSEQ multiplex PCR; TCRdb's table is partial and in-frame only. Among approximately 120,000 clones listed, around 75% were seen once. Sequencing was done on a sample of PBMCs. The receptor source for this set is a woman between 50 and 59 years old in good health and CMV-seropositive. Each CDR3 is given with its conserved first and last residue. The D gene is left open where the match is weak. Rows give clone size only sometimes, using once, few, many, or a class for an expanded clone.

j_call v_call clone_size d_call cdr3_aa cdr3_nt
TRBJ1-2 TRBV5-6 few - CASSQRGGYTF TGTGCCAGCAGCCAAAGAGGAGGCTACACCTTC
TRBJ2-1 TRBV5-6 few TRBD2 CASRVSGGAPNEQFF TGTGCCAGCAGGGTGAGCGGGGGGGCCCCCAATGAGCAGTTCTTC
TRBJ2-7 TRBV5-1 - - CASNSGQPSYEQYF TGCGCCAGCAACTCAGGACAGCCCTCCTACGAGCAGTACTTC
TRBJ2-7 TRBV5-1 once - CASSLGTPDVYEQYF TGCGCCAGCAGCTTGGGGACTCCGGACGTCTACGAGCAGTACTTC
TRBJ1-5 TRBV6-1 - - CASSDQGTDNQPQHF TGTGCCAGCAGTGACCAGGGAACGGACAATCAGCCCCAGCATTTT
TRBJ2-1 TRBV9 - - CASSVDGLSSSYNEQFF TGTGCCAGCAGCGTAGACGGACTCTCGAGCTCCTACAATGAGCAGTTCTTC
TRBJ2-7 TRBV13 - - CASSLVSLSYEQYF TGTGCCAGCAGCTTAGTGTCCCTCTCCTACGAGCAGTACTTC
TRBJ1-2 TRBV9 - - CASSASVGQEGYTF TGTGCCAGCAGCGCTTCTGTGGGGCAGGAGGGCTACACCTTC
TRBJ1-1 TRBV12-5 once - CASGIGLMNTEAFF TGTGCTAGTGGTATCGGACTGATGAACACTGAAGCTTTCTTT
TRBJ2-5 TRBV7-2 once TRBD2 CASSSGGREGETQYF TGTGCCAGCAGCTCAGGGGGGCGGGAGGGAGAGACCCAGTACTTC
TRBJ1-3 TRBV5-4 - - CASSLGVVGGGNTIYF TGTGCCAGCAGCTTGGGGGTGGTTGGCGGCGGAAACACCATATATTTT
TRBJ2-3 TRBV7-2 - - CASSFKRLATDTQYF TGTGCCAGCAGCTTTAAGCGTCTAGCGACAGATACGCAGTATTTT
TRBJ1-1 TRBV6-1 few - CASSEEGTSTEAFF TGTGCCAGCAGTGAAGAGGGGACAAGCACTGAAGCTTTCTTT
TRBJ2-7 TRBV10-3 - TRBD2 CAISESTSAHYEQYF TGTGCCATCAGTGAGTCGACTAGCGCCCACTACGAGCAGTACTTC
TRBJ2-3 TRBV7-2 - TRBD2 CASSLRGGGADTQYF TGTGCCAGCAGCTTACGGGGCGGGGGGGCAGATACGCAGTATTTT
TRBJ2-2 TRBV9 - - CASSVRIAGGRGELFF TGTGCCAGCAGCGTAAGAATCGCCGGGGGTCGGGGGGAGCTGTTTTTT
TRBJ2-1 TRBV5-1 - TRBD2 CASSLANVAGGYNEQFF TGCGCCAGCAGCTTGGCCAATGTAGCGGGAGGGTACAATGAGCAGTTCTTC
TRBJ1-3 TRBV6-1 - - CASTRAYTIYF TGTGCCAGCACCAGGGCCTACACCATATATTTT
TRBJ2-1 TRBV2 - TRBD2 CASRGTSGSSYNEQFF TGTGCCAGCAGGGGGACTAGCGGTAGCTCCTACAATGAGCAGTTCTTC
TRBJ2-1 TRBV30 - - CAWKRMSSYNEQFF TGTGCCTGGAAGCGTATGAGCTCCTACAATGAGCAGTTCTTC
TRBJ1-2 TRBV4-1 - - CASSHQDSRYGYTF TGCGCCAGCAGCCACCAGGACAGCCGCTATGGCTACACCTTC
TRBJ2-7 TRBV6-1 - TRBD2 CASRAGTRNEQYF TGTGCCAGCAGAGCCGGGACTAGGAATGAGCAGTACTTC